This TCR beta chain is from a study of blood T cell repertoires in COVID-19. Sequencing used immunoSEQ multiplex PCR; TCRdb keeps in-frame clones, though not all of them. The data hold about 180,000 clones, with approximately 83% observed a single time. The V gene's germline CDR1 is SGHNT and CDR2 YYREEE (reference sequence). CDR3 length equals 18 residues. Trimming took off 0 bases at V and 2 bases at J, with 21 bases between the two ends. This sequence joins TRBV5-4 and TRBJ2-7; a possible D gene is TRBD2 (7 bases). Sequenced input: peripheral blood. The origin of this receptor is a human donor with active or convalescent COVID-19. The donor label of this sample is uncertain. CDR3 amino acids: CASSLGGASGMGTYEQYF. The CDR3 bases are TGTGCCAGCAGCTTGGGGGGGGCGAGCGGGATGGGGACCTACGAGCAGTACTTC.